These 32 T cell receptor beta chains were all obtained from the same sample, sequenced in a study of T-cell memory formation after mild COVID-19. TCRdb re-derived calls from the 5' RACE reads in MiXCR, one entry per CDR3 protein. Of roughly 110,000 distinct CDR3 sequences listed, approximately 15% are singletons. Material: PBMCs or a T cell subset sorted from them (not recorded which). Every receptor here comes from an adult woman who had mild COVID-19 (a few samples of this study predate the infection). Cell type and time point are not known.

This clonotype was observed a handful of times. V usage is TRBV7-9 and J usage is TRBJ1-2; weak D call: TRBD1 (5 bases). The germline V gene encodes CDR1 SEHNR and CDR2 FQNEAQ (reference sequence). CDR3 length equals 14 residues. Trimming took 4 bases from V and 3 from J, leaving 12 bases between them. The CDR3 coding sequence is TGTGCCAGCAGCTCACGTGGGACGTACTATGGCTACACCTTC. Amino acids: CASSSRGTYYGYTF.

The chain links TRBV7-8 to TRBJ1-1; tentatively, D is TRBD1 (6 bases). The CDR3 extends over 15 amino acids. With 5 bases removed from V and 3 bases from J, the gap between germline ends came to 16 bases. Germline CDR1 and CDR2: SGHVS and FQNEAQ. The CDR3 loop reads CASSPWGGEDTEAFF. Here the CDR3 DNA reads TGTGCCAGCAGCCCGTGGGGGGGCGAGGACACTGAAGCTTTCTTT.

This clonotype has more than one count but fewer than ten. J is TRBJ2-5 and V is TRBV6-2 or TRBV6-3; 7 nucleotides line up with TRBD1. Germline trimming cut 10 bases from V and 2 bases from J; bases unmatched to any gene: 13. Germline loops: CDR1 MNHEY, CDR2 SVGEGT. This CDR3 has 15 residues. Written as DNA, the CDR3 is TGTGCCACCAGACTGTGGGACAGCAAACAAGAGACCCAGTACTTC. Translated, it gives CATRLWDSKQETQYF.

The CDR3 sequence is CASSFFNYEQYF. CDR3 DNA sequence: TGTGCCAGCAGCTTTTTCAACTACGAGCAGTACTTC. The chain employs TRBV7-9 and TRBJ2-7; D is unresolved. Trimming shortened V by 3 bases and J by 3 bases, and 6 bases separated the two germline ends. CDR1 and CDR2 from the germline V gene are SEHNR and FQNEAQ (reference sequence). The CDR3 spans 12 residues.

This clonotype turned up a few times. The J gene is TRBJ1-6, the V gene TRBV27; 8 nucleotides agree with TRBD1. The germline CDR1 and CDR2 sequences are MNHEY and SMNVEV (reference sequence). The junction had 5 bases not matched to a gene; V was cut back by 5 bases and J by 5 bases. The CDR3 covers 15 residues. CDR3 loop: CASSPTGVNNSPLHF. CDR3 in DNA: TGTGCCAGCAGTCCGACAGGGGTTAATAATTCACCCCTCCACTTT.

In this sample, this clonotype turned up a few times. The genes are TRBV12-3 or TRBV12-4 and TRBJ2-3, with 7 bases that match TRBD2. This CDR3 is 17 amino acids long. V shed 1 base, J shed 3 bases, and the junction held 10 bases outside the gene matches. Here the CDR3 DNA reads TGTGCCAGCAGTTTAGTAAGGGGAGGGACCCAGACAGATACGCAGTATTTT. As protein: CASSLVRGGTQTDTQYF.

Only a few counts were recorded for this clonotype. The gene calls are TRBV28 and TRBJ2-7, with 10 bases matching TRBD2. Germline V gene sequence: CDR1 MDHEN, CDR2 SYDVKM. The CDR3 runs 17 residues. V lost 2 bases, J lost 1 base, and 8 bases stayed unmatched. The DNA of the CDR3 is TGTGCCAGCAGTTTAACCCCTCTAGCGGGAGTATCCTACGAGCAGTACTTC. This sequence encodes CASSLTPLAGVSYEQYF.

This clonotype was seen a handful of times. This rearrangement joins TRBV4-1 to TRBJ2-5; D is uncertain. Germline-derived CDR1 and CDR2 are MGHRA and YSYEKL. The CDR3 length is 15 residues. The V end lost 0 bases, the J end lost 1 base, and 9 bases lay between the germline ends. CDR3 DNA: TGCGCCAGCAGCCAAGATATGGCAGGCCAAGAGACCCAGTACTTC. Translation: CASSQDMAGQETQYF.

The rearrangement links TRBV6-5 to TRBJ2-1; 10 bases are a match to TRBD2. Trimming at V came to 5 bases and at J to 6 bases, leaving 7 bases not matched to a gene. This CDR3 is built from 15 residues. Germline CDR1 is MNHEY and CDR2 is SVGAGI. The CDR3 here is CASSPSGGVGNEQFF. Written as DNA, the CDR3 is TGTGCCAGCAGTCCAAGCGGGGGGGTGGGCAATGAGCAGTTCTTC.

CDR3 sequence (DNA): TGCGCCAGCAGCCAAGCAGAAGCGGGGGAGAACACCGGGGAGCTGTTTTTT. Amino acid sequence: CASSQAEAGENTGELFF. This chain joins TRBV4-1 and TRBJ2-2; 8 bases align to TRBD2. The V segment lost 1 base and the J segment 1 base; nucleotides outside the gene matches: 5. The CDR3 runs to 17 residues. The germline gives CDR1 MGHRA, CDR2 YSYEKL.

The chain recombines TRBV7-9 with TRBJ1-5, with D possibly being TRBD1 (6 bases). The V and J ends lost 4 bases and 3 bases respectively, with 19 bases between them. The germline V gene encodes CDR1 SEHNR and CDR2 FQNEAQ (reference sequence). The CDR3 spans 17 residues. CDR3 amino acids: CASSSNYAGEDNQPQHF. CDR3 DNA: TGTGCCAGCAGCTCTAATTATGCAGGGGAAGACAATCAGCCCCAGCATTTT. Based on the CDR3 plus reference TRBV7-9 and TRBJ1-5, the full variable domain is DTGVSQNPRHKITKRGQNVTFRCDPISEHNRLYWYRQTLGQGPEFLTYFQNEAQLEKSRLLSDRFSAERPKGSFSTLEIQRTEQGDSAMYLCASSSNYAGEDNQPQHFGDGTRLSIL.

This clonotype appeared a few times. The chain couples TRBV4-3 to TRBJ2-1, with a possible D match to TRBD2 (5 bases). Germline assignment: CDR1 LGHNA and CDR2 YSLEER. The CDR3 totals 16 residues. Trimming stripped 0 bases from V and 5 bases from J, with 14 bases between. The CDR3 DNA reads TGCGCCAGCAGCCAAGATTTTAGGACTCCCGACAATGAGCAGTTCTTC. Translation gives CASSQDFRTPDNEQFF.

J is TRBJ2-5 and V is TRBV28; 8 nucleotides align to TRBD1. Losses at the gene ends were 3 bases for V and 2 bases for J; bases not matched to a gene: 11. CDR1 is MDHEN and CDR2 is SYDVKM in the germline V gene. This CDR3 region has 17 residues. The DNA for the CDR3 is TGTGCCAGCAGTTTGTTGTCGAGACAGGGGATTCAAGAGACCCAGTACTTC. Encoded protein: CASSLLSRQGIQETQYF.

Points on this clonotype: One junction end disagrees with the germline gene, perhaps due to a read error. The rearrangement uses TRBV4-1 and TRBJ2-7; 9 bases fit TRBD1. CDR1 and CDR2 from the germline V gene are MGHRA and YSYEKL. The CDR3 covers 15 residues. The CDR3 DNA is TGCGCAAGCAGCCAACAAGGGACAGGGTTCGGGGAGCAGTACTTC. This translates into CASSQQGTGFGEQYF.

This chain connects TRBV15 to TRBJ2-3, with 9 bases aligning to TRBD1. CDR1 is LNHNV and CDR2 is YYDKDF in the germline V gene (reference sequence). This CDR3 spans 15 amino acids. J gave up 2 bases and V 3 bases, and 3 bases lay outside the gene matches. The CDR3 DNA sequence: TGTGCCACCAGCAGCGGACAGGGGTCCACAGATACGCAGTATTTT. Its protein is CATSSGQGSTDTQYF.

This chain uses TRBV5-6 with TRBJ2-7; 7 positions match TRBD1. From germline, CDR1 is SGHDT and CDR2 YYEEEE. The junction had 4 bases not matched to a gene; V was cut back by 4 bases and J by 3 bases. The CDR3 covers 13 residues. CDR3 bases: TGTGCCAGCAGCCAGGGACAGCTCTACGAGCAGTACTTC. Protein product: CASSQGQLYEQYF.

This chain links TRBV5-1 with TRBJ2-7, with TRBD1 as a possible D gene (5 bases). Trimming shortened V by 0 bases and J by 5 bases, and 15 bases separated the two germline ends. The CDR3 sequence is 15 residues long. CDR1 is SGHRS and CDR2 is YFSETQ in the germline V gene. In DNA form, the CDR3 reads TGCGCCAGCAGCTTGGCTAGGGGCTTCGTTGACGAGCAGTACTTC. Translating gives CASSLARGFVDEQYF.

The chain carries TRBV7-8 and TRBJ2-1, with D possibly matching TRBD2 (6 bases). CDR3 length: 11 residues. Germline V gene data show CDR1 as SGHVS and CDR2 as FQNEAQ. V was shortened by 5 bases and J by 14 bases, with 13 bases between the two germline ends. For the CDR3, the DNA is TGTGCCAGCAGCCAAGGGGACTTTGAGTTCTTC. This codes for CASSQGDFEFF.

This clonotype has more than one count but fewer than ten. This chain's CDR3 is CASSPTGGETEAFF. In DNA form, the CDR3 reads TGTGCCAGCAGCCCTACAGGGGGCGAAACTGAAGCTTTCTTT. The V gene is TRBV7-3, the J gene TRBJ1-1; 9 bases map to TRBD1. V shed 5 bases and J 5 bases; nucleotides not matched to a gene: 6. The germline V gene encodes CDR1 SGHTA and CDR2 FQGTGA. The CDR3 has 14 amino acids.

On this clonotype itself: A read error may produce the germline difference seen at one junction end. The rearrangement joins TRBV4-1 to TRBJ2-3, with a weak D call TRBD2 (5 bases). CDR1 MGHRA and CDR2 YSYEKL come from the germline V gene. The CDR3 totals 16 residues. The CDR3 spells CASSPGNFGGTNTQYF. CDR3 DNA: TGCGCCAGCAGCCCCGGTAATTTCGGAGGCACAAATACGCAGTATTTT.

The CDR3 reads CASSHYGESGSDEQYF. In DNA, the CDR3 is TGTGCCAGCAGCCACTATGGGGAAAGCGGGAGCGACGAGCAGTACTTC. This chain connects TRBV3-1 to TRBJ2-7, with 8 bases that match TRBD2. This CDR3 comprises 16 residues. The V and J ends lost 3 bases and 5 bases, in that order; junction bases with no gene match: 12. Per the germline V gene, CDR1 is LGHDT and CDR2 is YNNKEL (reference sequence).

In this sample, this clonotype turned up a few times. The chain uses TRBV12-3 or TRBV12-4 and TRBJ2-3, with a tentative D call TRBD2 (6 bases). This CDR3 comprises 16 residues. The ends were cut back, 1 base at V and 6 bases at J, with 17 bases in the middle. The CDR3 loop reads CASSLVRGLSIDTQYF. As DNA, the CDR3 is TGTGCCAGCAGTTTAGTGCGGGGCCTTAGCATTGATACGCAGTATTTT.

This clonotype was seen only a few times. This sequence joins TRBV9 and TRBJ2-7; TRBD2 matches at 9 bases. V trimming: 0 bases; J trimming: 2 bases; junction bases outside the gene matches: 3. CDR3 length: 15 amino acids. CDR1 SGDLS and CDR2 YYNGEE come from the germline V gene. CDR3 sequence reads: CASSVASGVAYEQYF. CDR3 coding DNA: TGTGCCAGCAGCGTAGCTAGCGGGGTTGCCTACGAGCAGTACTTC.

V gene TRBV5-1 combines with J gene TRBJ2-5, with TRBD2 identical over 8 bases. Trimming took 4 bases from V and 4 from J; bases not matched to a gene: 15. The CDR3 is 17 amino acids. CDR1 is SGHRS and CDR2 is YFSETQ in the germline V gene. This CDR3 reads CASSPAPGLGLGETQYF. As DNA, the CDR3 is TGCGCCAGCAGCCCCGCGCCGGGACTAGGTCTAGGAGAGACCCAGTACTTC. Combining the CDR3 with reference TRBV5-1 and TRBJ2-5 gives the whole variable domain KAGVTQTPRYLIKTRGQQVTLSCSPISGHRSVSWYQQTPGQGLQFLFEYFSETQRNKGNFPGRFSGRQFSNSRSEMNVSTLELGDSALYLCASSPAPGLGLGETQYFGPGTRLLVL.

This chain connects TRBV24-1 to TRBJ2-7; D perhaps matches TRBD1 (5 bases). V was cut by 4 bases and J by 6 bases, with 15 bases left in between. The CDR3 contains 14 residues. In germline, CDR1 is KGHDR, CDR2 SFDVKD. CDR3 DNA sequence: TGTGCCACCAGTGACAGCAGGGAAAATGGCGAGCAGTACTTC. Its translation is CATSDSRENGEQYF.

CDR3 residues: CSVPWDIPRTDTQYF. The CDR3 DNA reads as TGCAGCGTACCCTGGGACATCCCTCGCACAGATACGCAGTATTTT. V usage is TRBV29-1 and J usage is TRBJ2-3; perhaps TRBD1 as D (6 bases). With 6 bases removed from V and 1 base from J, the gap between germline ends came to 17 bases. Looked up from germline, CDR1 is SQVTM and CDR2 is ANQGSEA. The CDR3 is 15 residues long.

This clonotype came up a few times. CDR3 loop: CSATGKDGYTF. The CDR3 nucleotides are TGCAGTGCGACAGGGAAGGATGGCTACACCTTC. The gene calls are TRBV29-1 and TRBJ1-2, with 7 positions matching TRBD1. Germline CDR1 and CDR2: SQVTM and ANQGSEA. CDR3 length: 11 residues.

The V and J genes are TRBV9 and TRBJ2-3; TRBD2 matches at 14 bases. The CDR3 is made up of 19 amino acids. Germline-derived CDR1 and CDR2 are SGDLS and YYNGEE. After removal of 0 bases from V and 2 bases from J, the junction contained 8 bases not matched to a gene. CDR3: CASSVVSGTSGGYTDTQYF. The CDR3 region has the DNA TGTGCCAGCAGCGTAGTATCCGGGACTAGCGGGGGTTACACAGATACGCAGTATTTT.

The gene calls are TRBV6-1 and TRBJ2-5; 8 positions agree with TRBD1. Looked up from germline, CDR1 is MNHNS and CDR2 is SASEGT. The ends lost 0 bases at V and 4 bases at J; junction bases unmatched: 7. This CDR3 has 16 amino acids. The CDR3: CASSEAHRGIRETQYF. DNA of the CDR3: TGTGCCAGCAGTGAAGCCCACAGGGGGATCAGAGAGACCCAGTACTTC.

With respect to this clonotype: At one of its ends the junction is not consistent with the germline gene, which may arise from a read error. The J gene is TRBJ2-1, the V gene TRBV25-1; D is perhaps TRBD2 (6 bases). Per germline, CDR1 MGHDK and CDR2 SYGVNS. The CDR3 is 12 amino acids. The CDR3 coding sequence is TGTGCCAGCAGTGATCCCACGGGAGTTCCCCTCTTC. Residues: CASSDPTGVPLF.

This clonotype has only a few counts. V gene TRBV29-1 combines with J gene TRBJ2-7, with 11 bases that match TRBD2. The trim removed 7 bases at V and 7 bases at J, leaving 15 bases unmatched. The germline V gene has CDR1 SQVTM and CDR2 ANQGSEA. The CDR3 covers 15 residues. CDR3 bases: TGCAGCGCCGCGGGATGGATAGCGGGAGGGCTTGAGCAGTACTTC. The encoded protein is CSAAGWIAGGLEQYF.

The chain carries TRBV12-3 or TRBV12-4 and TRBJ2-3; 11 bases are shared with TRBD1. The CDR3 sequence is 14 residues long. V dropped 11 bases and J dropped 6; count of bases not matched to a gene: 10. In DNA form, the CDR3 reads TGTGCCTCCCAGCGGACAGGGGGCTTGGATACGCAGTATTTT. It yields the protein CASQRTGGLDTQYF.